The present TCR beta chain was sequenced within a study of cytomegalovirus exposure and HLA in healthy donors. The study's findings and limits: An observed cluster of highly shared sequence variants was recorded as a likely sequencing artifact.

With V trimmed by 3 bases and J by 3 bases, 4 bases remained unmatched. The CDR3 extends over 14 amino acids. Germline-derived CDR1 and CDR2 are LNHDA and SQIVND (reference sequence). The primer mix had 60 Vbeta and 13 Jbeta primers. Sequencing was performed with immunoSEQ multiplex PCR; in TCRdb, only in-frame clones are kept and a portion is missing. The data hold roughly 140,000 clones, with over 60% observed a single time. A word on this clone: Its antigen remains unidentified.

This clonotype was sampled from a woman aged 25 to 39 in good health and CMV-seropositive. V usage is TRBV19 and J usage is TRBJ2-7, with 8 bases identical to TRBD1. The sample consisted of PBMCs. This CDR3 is CASSMTGEIYEQYF. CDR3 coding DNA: TGTGCCAGTAGTATGACAGGGGAGATCTACGAGCAGTACTTC.